The 32 T cell receptor beta chains listed next were all sequenced from one sample in a study of radiotherapy plus CTLA-4 blockade in lung cancer. Assay: immunoSEQ multiplex PCR; the TCRdb copy retains only in-frame clones and omits some. The sample records about 49,000 clones, more than 70% being singletons. The input for sequencing was peripheral blood, taken from a patient treated with radiotherapy plus ipilimumab. These receptors all come from a human donor with non-small cell lung cancer whose response to radiotherapy plus ipilimumab could not be evaluated.

The V gene is TRBV7-6, the J gene TRBJ2-1, with TRBD2 identical over 7 bases. Germline assignment: CDR1 SGHVS and CDR2 FNYEAQ. CDR3 length: 15 residues. J lost 7 bases, V lost 2 bases, and 8 bases had no gene match. This chain's CDR3 is CASSLFGGVMNEQFF. CDR3 sequence (DNA): TGTGCCAGCAGCTTATTTGGGGGGGTTATGAATGAGCAGTTCTTC.

The V gene is TRBV19, the J gene TRBJ1-4, with a tentative D call TRBD1 (6 bases). The ends were cut back, 5 bases at V and 0 bases at J, with 19 bases in the middle. This CDR3 contains 18 residues. CDR1 and CDR2 (germline): LNHDA, SQIVND (reference sequence). CDR3 in DNA: TGTGCCAGTAGTCCCCAGTTCCGACAGGTATCAACTAATGAAAAACTGTTTTTT. Translation gives CASSPQFRQVSTNEKLFF.

V gene TRBV5-6 combines with J gene TRBJ2-7; 8 positions agree with TRBD2. Germline V gene data show CDR1 as SGHDT and CDR2 as YYEEEE. After removal of 1 base from V and 5 bases from J, the junction contained 14 bases not matched to a gene. The CDR3 contains 17 residues. The CDR3 loop reads CASSLSPREGISNEQYF. In nucleotides, the CDR3 is TGTGCCAGCAGCTTGAGTCCCCGGGAGGGCATTAGCAACGAGCAGTACTTC.

The gene calls are TRBV9 and TRBJ1-6; the D gene is possibly TRBD1 (6 bases). Germline values: CDR1 SGDLS, CDR2 YYNGEE. Deletions cut 3 bases from V and 6 bases from J, with 13 bases between. The CDR3 is 15 amino acids. CDR3 residues: CASSAQGSSNSPLHF. DNA for the CDR3: TGTGCCAGCAGCGCACAGGGTTCGTCTAATTCACCCCTCCACTTT.

This chain connects TRBV6-5 to TRBJ2-1, with D perhaps TRBD2 (5 bases). V was trimmed by 2 bases and J by 14 bases, leaving 10 bases between them. Germline-derived CDR1 and CDR2 are MNHEY and SVGAGI. The CDR3 is 11 residues long. CDR3 in DNA: TGTGCCAGCAGTTACGGGCGGCGGGAGTTCTTC. Amino acid sequence: CASSYGRREFF.

This clone has just a few counts. V and J are TRBV14 and TRBJ2-2; D is possibly TRBD1 (6 bases). Trimming took off 1 base at V and 0 bases at J, with 12 bases between the two ends. The V gene's germline CDR1 is SGHDN and CDR2 FVKESK. The CDR3 totals 17 residues. CDR3 amino acids: CASSQVGAVTNTGELFF. The CDR3 DNA follows: TGTGCCAGCAGCCAAGTGGGGGCGGTAACGAACACCGGGGAGCTGTTTTTT.

The chain uses TRBV6-5 and TRBJ1-4, with D perhaps matching TRBD1 (6 bases). The V and J ends lost 5 bases and 8 bases respectively, with 12 bases between them. The CDR3 is 13 amino acids. The germline V gene encodes CDR1 MNHEY and CDR2 SVGAGI. The CDR3 DNA reads TGTGCCAGCAGTAACAGGGAGAGGGAAAAACTGTTTTTT. Its protein is CASSNREREKLFF.

Comments on this clone: Compared with germline, one end of the junction differs, possibly owing to a read error. This CDR3 is also generated by other DNA sequences in the sample. The V gene is TRBV28, the J gene TRBJ1-2; tentative D call: TRBD1 (6 bases). CDR3 length: 13 amino acids. Germline loops: CDR1 MDHEN, CDR2 SYDVKM. The CDR3 reads CASSLRGYYGYTF. In nucleotides, the CDR3 is TGCGCCAGCAGTTTAAGGGGGTACTATGGCTACACCTTC.

The chain uses TRBV9 and TRBJ1-4; no clear D gene. CDR1 is SGDLS and CDR2 is YYNGEE in the germline V gene. V lost 2 bases and J lost 3, with 14 bases in between. This CDR3 region has 16 residues. The CDR3 region has the DNA TGTGCCAGCAGCGTCCATCCGGGGTCCGCTAATGAAAAACTGTTTTTT. Translating gives CASSVHPGSANEKLFF.

This chain joins TRBV9 and TRBJ1-6; D gene uncertain. V was trimmed by 2 bases and J by 2 bases, leaving 14 bases between them. Germline assignment: CDR1 SGDLS and CDR2 YYNGEE. The CDR3 spans 17 residues. CDR3: CASSVASWATYNSPLHF. DNA of the CDR3: TGTGCCAGCAGCGTGGCGTCATGGGCTACCTATAATTCACCCCTCCACTTT.

The chain combines TRBV1 with TRBJ1-2. TRBV1 is annotated as a pseudogene. The CDR3 sequence is 14 residues long. The CDR3 loop is CTSSQEGRGRGYTF. The CDR3, as DNA: TGCACCAGCAGCCAAGAGGGGAGGGGACGTGGCTACACCTTC.

The chain has TRBV14 and TRBJ1-2, with a weak D call TRBD1 (5 bases). Trimming removed 4 bases from V and 7 bases from J, with 22 bases in between. The CDR3 totals 16 residues. CDR1 SGHDN and CDR2 FVKESK come from the germline V gene. CDR3 protein: CASSPSIWKGEFGYTF. DNA of the CDR3: TGTGCCAGCAGCCCCAGCATTTGGAAAGGGGAATTTGGCTACACCTTC.

This sequence joins TRBV9 and TRBJ1-1, with 8 bases aligning to TRBD1. Germline V CDR1 and CDR2: SGDLS, YYNGEE. CDR3 length: 16 amino acids. With 4 bases clipped from V and 4 bases from J, the junction kept 12 bases outside the gene matches. Here the CDR3 DNA reads TGTGCCAGCAGCCCGAGGACAGGGATTGGGGGCACTGAAGCTTTCTTT. It is translated as CASSPRTGIGGTEAFF.

The chain joins TRBV6-5 to TRBJ2-5; 8 nucleotides line up with TRBD1. The DNA end favors TRBJ2-7, so the J call may be wrong. Looked up from germline, CDR1 is MNHEY and CDR2 is SVGAGI. The length of the CDR3 is 15 residues. Here the CDR3 DNA reads TGTGCCAGCAAGTACGGCGGACAGGGCTCCTACGAGCAGTACTTC. Its protein is CASKYGGQGSYEQYF.

This sequence joins TRBV18 and TRBJ2-7; 7 bases match TRBD1. Losses at the gene ends were 3 bases for V and 7 bases for J; bases not matched to a gene: 9. This CDR3 is 14 amino acids long. Germline V gene lookup returns CDR1 KGHSH and CDR2 LQKENI. CDR3 loop: CASSPRGPDEEQYF. The CDR3 DNA reads TGTGCCAGCTCACCGAGGGGGCCGGATGAGGAGCAGTACTTC. The full variable domain, rest sourced from reference TRBV18 and TRBJ2-7, is NAGVMQNPRHLVRRRGQEARLRCSPMKGHSHVYWYRQLPEEGLKFMVYLQKENIIDESGMPKERFSAEFPKEGPSILRIQQVVRGDSAAYFCASSPRGPDEEQYFGPGTRLTVT.

J is TRBJ1-1 and V is TRBV18; 8 positions agree with TRBD1. J was trimmed by 4 bases and V by 2 bases; bases with no gene match: 3. The V gene's germline CDR1 is KGHSH and CDR2 LQKENI. CDR3 length: 14 residues. CDR3 sequence (DNA): TGTGCCAGCTCACCAGACAGGGGCACCACTGAAGCTTTCTTT. The encoded protein is CASSPDRGTTEAFF.

This chain uses TRBV27 with TRBJ2-3; 13 positions match TRBD2. In germline, CDR1 is MNHEY, CDR2 SMNVEV (reference sequence). CDR3 size: 16 residues. Germline trimming cut 0 bases from V and 6 bases from J; bases unmatched to any gene: 3. The DNA for the CDR3 is TGTGCCAGCAGTTTATCCCCGGGACTAGCGGGGGATACGCAGTATTTT. Translating gives CASSLSPGLAGDTQYF.

This chain joins TRBV2 and TRBJ2-5; TRBD1 matches at 9 bases. This CDR3 is 13 amino acids long. Losses at the gene ends were 7 bases for V and 4 bases for J; bases not matched to a gene: 4. The germline V gene encodes CDR1 SNHLY and CDR2 FYNNEI. The CDR3, as DNA: TGTGCCAGCACGGGACAGGGAACAGAGACCCAGTACTTC. Its translation: CASTGQGTETQYF.

The chain uses TRBV5-1 and TRBJ1-2; 7 positions match TRBD1. CDR1 and CDR2 from the germline V gene are SGHRS and YFSETQ. Germline trimming cut 0 bases from V and 7 bases from J; bases unmatched to any gene: 6. The CDR3 has 14 residues. The CDR3 DNA is TGCGCCAGCAGCTTGGGACAGGGAGTCATTGGCTACACCTTC. This translates into CASSLGQGVIGYTF.

The chain employs TRBV12-5 and TRBJ2-7; no definite D call. Germline V gene data show CDR1 as LGHNT and CDR2 as FRNRAP. V lost 1 base to trimming and J lost 2 bases, with 6 bases between them. The CDR3 covers 13 residues. The CDR3 nucleotides read TGTGCTAGTGGTTTGGGGGCAGCCTACGAGCAGTACTTC. This encodes CASGLGAAYEQYF.

The rearrangement uses TRBV10-1 and TRBJ2-1; the D gene is possibly TRBD2 (5 bases). Trimming took 0 bases from V and 4 from J, leaving 10 bases between them. The CDR3 consists of 15 residues. Per the germline V gene, CDR1 is WNHNN and CDR2 is SYGVQD (reference sequence). CDR3 protein: CASSESWRVYNEQFF. Written as DNA, the CDR3 is TGCGCCAGCAGTGAGTCGTGGCGGGTATACAATGAGCAGTTCTTC.

The rearrangement links TRBV5-4 to TRBJ2-5, with 11 bases identical to TRBD2. With V trimmed by 0 bases and J by 0 bases, 7 bases remained unmatched. The CDR3 contains 18 residues. Germline values: CDR1 SGHNT, CDR2 YYREEE (reference sequence). CDR3 residues: CASSLGGASGGNQETQYF. As DNA, the CDR3 is TGTGCCAGCAGCTTGGGAGGTGCTAGCGGGGGGAACCAAGAGACCCAGTACTTC.

J is TRBJ1-2 and V is TRBV6-4; no reliable D call. Looked up from germline, CDR1 is MRHNA and CDR2 is SNTAGT. The CDR3 sequence is 12 residues long. The V end was cut by 10 bases, the J end by 3 bases, with 12 bases between. This chain's CDR3 is CATSRFHYGYTF. DNA for the CDR3: TGTGCCACTTCCAGGTTTCACTATGGCTACACCTTC.

The V gene is TRBV9, the J gene TRBJ1-3, with 10 bases identical to TRBD1. The CDR3 totals 15 residues. Trimming removed 3 bases from V and 4 bases from J; junction bases left unmatched: 4. Germline values: CDR1 SGDLS, CDR2 YYNGEE. For the CDR3, the DNA is TGTGCCAGCAGCGCCAGACAGGGGGCGGGAAACACCATATATTTT. Translating gives CASSARQGAGNTIYF. Complete variable domain (other parts from reference TRBV9 and TRBJ1-3): DSGVTQTPKHLITATGQRVTLRCSPRSGDLSVYWYQQSLDQGLQFLIQYYNGEERAKGNILERFSAQQFPDLHSELNLSSLELGDSALYFCASSARQGAGNTIYFGEGSWLTVV.

V usage is TRBV28 and J usage is TRBJ2-7; a weak D match, TRBD2 (5 bases). Per germline, CDR1 MDHEN and CDR2 SYDVKM. CDR3 length: 14 amino acids. Trimming left V 5 bases short and J 2 bases short, with 13 bases between. The CDR3 sequence: CASSTPGGAYEQYF. The CDR3 bases are TGTGCCAGCAGTACCCCCGGAGGTGCCTACGAGCAGTACTTC.

The chain uses TRBV5-1 and TRBJ1-4; TRBD1 is a possible D gene (6 bases). CDR1 SGHRS and CDR2 YFSETQ come from the germline V gene. The CDR3 sequence is 14 residues long. V gave up 2 bases and J gave up 3 bases, with 8 bases separating them. The CDR3 sequence is CASSFGTPNEKLFF. As DNA, the CDR3 is TGCGCCAGCAGCTTCGGGACACCTAATGAAAAACTGTTTTTT.

V gene TRBV27 combines with J gene TRBJ2-2; 8 bases are a match to TRBD1. Germline trimming cut 1 base from V and 3 bases from J; bases unmatched to any gene: 4. CDR3 size: 16 residues. Per germline, CDR1 MNHEY and CDR2 SMNVEV (reference sequence). In DNA form, the CDR3 reads TGTGCCAGCAGTTTATACGGGACAGGTTACACCGGGGAGCTGTTTTTT. Protein: CASSLYGTGYTGELFF.

The chain employs TRBV4-3 and TRBJ1-1; perhaps TRBD1 as D (5 bases). The CDR3 has 14 residues. CDR1 and CDR2 (germline): LGHNA, YSLEER. V lost 5 bases and J 4 bases, leaving 14 bases between the germline ends. Here the CDR3 reads CASSFGGHGTEAFF. The CDR3, as DNA: TGCGCCAGCAGCTTCGGGGGTCACGGCACTGAAGCTTTCTTT.

This chain links TRBV12-5 with TRBJ2-7; D is possibly TRBD1 (6 bases). CDR3 size: 15 residues. V was shortened by 1 base and J by 4 bases, with 14 bases between the two germline ends. The germline V gene encodes CDR1 LGHNT and CDR2 FRNRAP. Written as DNA, the CDR3 is TGTGCTAGTGGTTTGGCTACAGGGCCCCCTTACGAGCAGTACTTC. This sequence encodes CASGLATGPPYEQYF.

The chain uses TRBV28 and TRBJ2-1, with D possibly matching TRBD1 (7 bases). Trimming left V 2 bases short and J 10 bases short, with 15 bases between. Germline-derived CDR1 and CDR2 are MDHEN and SYDVKM. This CDR3 has 14 amino acids. The CDR3 sequence: CASSLLRGVAEQFF. DNA of the CDR3: TGTGCCAGCAGTTTACTCAGGGGGGTAGCGGAGCAGTTCTTC. The entire variable domain, with the rest obtained from reference TRBV28 and TRBJ2-1, is as follows: DVKVTQSSRYLVKRTGEKVFLECVQDMDHENMFWYRQDPGLGLRLIYFSYDVKMKEKGDIPEGYSVSREKKERFSLILESASTNQTSMYLCASSLLRGVAEQFFGPGTRLTVL.

The V call is TRBV2, the J call TRBJ2-7, with 15 bases matching TRBD2. This CDR3 region has 15 residues. Germline V lookup: CDR1 SNHLY, CDR2 FYNNEI. Trimming removed 4 bases from V and 6 bases from J; junction bases left unmatched: 4. CDR3 bases: TGTGCCAGCAGTGCCCGGACTAGCGGGGGGGTCGAGCAGTACTTC. Translation: CASSARTSGGVEQYF.

The chain employs TRBV6-5 and TRBJ1-5; TRBD1 aligns across 7 bases. This CDR3 is 14 amino acids long. Germline lookup yields CDR1 MNHEY and CDR2 SVGAGI. Trimming cost V 4 bases and J 2 bases; bases outside gene matches: 2. CDR3 sequence: CASSSTGGNQPQHF. CDR3 coding DNA: TGTGCCAGCAGTTCTACAGGGGGCAATCAGCCCCAGCATTTT.